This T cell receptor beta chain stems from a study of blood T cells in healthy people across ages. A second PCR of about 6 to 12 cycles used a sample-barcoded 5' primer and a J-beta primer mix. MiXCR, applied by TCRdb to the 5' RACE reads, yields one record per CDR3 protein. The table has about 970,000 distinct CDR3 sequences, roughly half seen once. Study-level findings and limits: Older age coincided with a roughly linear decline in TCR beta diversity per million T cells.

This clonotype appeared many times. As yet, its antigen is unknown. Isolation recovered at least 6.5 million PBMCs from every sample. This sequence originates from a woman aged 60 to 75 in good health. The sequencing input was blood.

In DNA form, the CDR3 reads TGTGCCAGCAGCGTTAGCGGGAGCACAGATACGCAGTATTTT. Translated: CASSVSGSTDTQYF. The rearrangement links TRBV12-3 or TRBV12-4 to TRBJ2-3; TRBD2 matches at 7 bases. The length of the CDR3 is 14 residues. V lost 6 bases, J lost 0 bases, and 3 bases stayed unmatched.